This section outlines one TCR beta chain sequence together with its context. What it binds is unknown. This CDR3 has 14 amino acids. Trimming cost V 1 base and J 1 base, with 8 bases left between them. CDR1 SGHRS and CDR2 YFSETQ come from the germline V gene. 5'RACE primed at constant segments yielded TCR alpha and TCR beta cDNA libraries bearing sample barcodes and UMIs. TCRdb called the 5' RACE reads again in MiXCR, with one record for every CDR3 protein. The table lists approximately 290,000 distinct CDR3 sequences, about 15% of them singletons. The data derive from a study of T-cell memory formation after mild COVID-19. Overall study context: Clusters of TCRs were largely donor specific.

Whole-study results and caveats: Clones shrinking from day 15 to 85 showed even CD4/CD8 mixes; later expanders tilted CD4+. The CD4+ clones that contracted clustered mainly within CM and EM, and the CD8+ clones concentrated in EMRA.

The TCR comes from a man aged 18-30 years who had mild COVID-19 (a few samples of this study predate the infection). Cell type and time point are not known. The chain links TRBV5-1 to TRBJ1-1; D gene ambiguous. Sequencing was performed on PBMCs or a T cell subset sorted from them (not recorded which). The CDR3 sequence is CASSLRRGNTEAFF. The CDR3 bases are TGCGCCAGCAGCTTGAGGCGAGGGAACACTGAAGCTTTCTTT.